Following are 25 T cell receptor beta chains from one sample sequenced in a study of T cell responses to AZD1222 COVID-19 vaccine. Here immunoSEQ multiplex PCR was the method, and the copy in TCRdb shows in-frame clones only, minus some. The data hold some 110,000 clones, with almost 95% observed a single time. Sequencing was performed on peripheral blood, taken on day 0 of AZD1222 vaccination. These TCRs come from an adult in good health.

The V gene is TRBV7-3, the J gene TRBJ1-2; a possible D gene is TRBD1 (6 bases). The CDR3 consists of 13 residues. The V gene lost 2 bases and the J gene lost 3 bases, with 7 bases spanning the gap. CDR1 is SGHTA, CDR2 FQGTGA, per germline. CDR3 sequence: CASSLAGDYGYTF. The CDR3 DNA reads as TGTGCCAGCAGCTTAGCAGGGGACTATGGCTACACCTTC.

This chain links TRBV5-1 with TRBJ1-1; the match to TRBD1 covers 7 bases. This CDR3 comprises 15 residues. Losses at the gene ends were 1 base for V and 0 bases for J; bases not matched to a gene: 3. CDR1 SGHRS and CDR2 YFSETQ come from the germline V gene. The CDR3 coding sequence is TGCGCCAGCAGCTTGATGGGACAGATGAACACTGAAGCTTTCTTT. It specifies CASSLMGQMNTEAFF. The full variable domain, in which reference TRBV5-1 and TRBJ1-1 provide the parts outside the CDR3, is KAGVTQTPRYLIKTRGQQVTLSCSPISGHRSVSWYQQTPGQGLQFLFEYFSETQRNKGNFPGRFSGRQFSNSRSEMNVSTLELGDSALYLCASSLMGQMNTEAFFGQGTRLTVV.

This clone was observed a few times. V usage is TRBV12-5 and J usage is TRBJ2-7; 7 positions match TRBD1. The CDR3 has 14 amino acids. The V gene end was trimmed by 1 base and the J gene end by 3 bases; junction bases not matched to a gene: 3. From germline, CDR1 is LGHNT and CDR2 FRNRAP. CDR3 DNA sequence: TGTGCTAGTGGTTTGGGGGACAGCTGCTACGAGCAGTACGTC. Residues: CASGLGDSCYEQYV.

The CDR3 protein is CASSQRPPGAANYGYTF. CDR3 DNA sequence: TGTGCCAGCAGCCAGCGCCCCCCAGGAGCCGCTAACTATGGCTACACCTTC. V and J are TRBV27 and TRBJ1-2; D gene uncertain. CDR3 size: 17 residues. Between the trimmed V and J ends, which lost 6 bases and 0 bases, there was a span of 20 bases. Looked up from germline, CDR1 is MNHEY and CDR2 is SMNVEV (reference sequence).

V is TRBV2 and J is TRBJ1-3; the D gene is possibly TRBD1 (5 bases). CDR3 size: 15 residues. V was trimmed by 1 base and J by 4 bases, leaving 11 bases between them. Germline V gene sequence: CDR1 SNHLY, CDR2 FYNNEI. In DNA, the CDR3 is TGTGCCAGCAGTGAAGGTGCAGGGATAGGAAACACCATATATTTT. Translating gives CASSEGAGIGNTIYF.

The CDR3 nucleotides are TGTGCCAGCTCACCAAATTCCCAGGGGAGCCGGCCTCAGCCCCAGCATTTT. Residues: CASSPNSQGSRPQPQHF. The chain employs TRBV18 and TRBJ1-5; the D gene is possibly TRBD1 (6 bases). Germline lookup yields CDR1 KGHSH and CDR2 LQKENI. The CDR3 has 17 amino acids. Between the trimmed V and J ends, which lost 2 bases and 6 bases, there was a span of 20 bases.

With respect to this clone: Compared with germline, one end of the junction differs, possibly owing to a read error. The CDR3 bases are TGTGCCGGCAGTTACTCGACGCTTGCAACTAATGAAAAACTGTTTTTT. This codes for CAGSYSTLATNEKLFF. The genes are TRBV6-5 and TRBJ1-4; D remains ambiguous. CDR1 is MNHEY, CDR2 SVGAGI, per germline. The CDR3 contains 16 residues.

The V call is TRBV6-5, the J call TRBJ1-5; D is unresolved. Germline V lookup: CDR1 MNHEY, CDR2 SVGAGI. V lost 2 bases and J lost 7, with 9 bases in between. The CDR3 consists of 13 residues. This chain's CDR3 is CASSYQPGQPQHF. CDR3 coding DNA: TGTGCCAGCAGTTACCAGCCTGGGCAGCCCCAGCATTTT.

The chain combines TRBV4-1 with TRBJ1-2, with 8 bases aligning to TRBD1. The V gene's germline CDR1 is MGHRA and CDR2 YSYEKL. V lost 4 bases, J lost 0 bases, and 4 bases stayed unmatched. The CDR3 runs to 15 residues. The CDR3 spells CASSRTGGSNYGYTF. CDR3 DNA sequence: TGCGCCAGCAGCCGCACAGGGGGTTCTAACTATGGCTACACCTTC.

The gene calls are TRBV18 and TRBJ1-4; D unresolved. This CDR3 spans 15 amino acids. Germline CDR1 and CDR2: KGHSH and LQKENI. Trimming removed 1 base at V and 7 bases at J, with 13 bases between. CDR3 bases: TGTGCCAGCTCACCACGCGACGGAGGTGGTGAAAAACTGTTTTTT. This translates into CASSPRDGGGEKLFF. Full variable domain (remainder filled in from reference TRBV18 and TRBJ1-4): NAGVMQNPRHLVRRRGQEARLRCSPMKGHSHVYWYRQLPEEGLKFMVYLQKENIIDESGMPKERFSAEFPKEGPSILRIQQVVRGDSAAYFCASSPRDGGGEKLFFGSGTQLSVL.

The chain employs TRBV16 and TRBJ2-3; D may be TRBD1 (6 bases). The CDR3 length is 15 residues. The ends were cut back, 0 bases at V and 3 bases at J, with 10 bases in the middle. Germline-derived CDR1 and CDR2 are KGHSY and FQNENV. The CDR3 loop is CASSQSAQGTDTQYF. The CDR3 DNA follows: TGTGCCAGCAGCCAATCGGCACAGGGAACAGATACGCAGTATTTT.

J is TRBJ2-1 and V is TRBV2; the D gene is possibly TRBD1 (6 bases). CDR3 length: 18 residues. Germline CDR1 reads SNHLY; CDR2 reads FYNNEI. V was trimmed by 8 bases and J by 4 bases, leaving 27 bases between them. CDR3: CASPATIIGDTKYNEQFF. CDR3 DNA: TGTGCCAGCCCTGCAACCATAATAGGGGACACAAAGTACAATGAGCAGTTCTTC.

The chain combines TRBV9 with TRBJ2-1; D is unresolved. The CDR3 runs to 16 residues. Germline V gene sequence: CDR1 SGDLS, CDR2 YYNGEE. V was cut by 0 bases and J by 0 bases, with 10 bases left in between. Here the CDR3 DNA reads TGTGCCAGCAGCGTAGGTGGGCAGAGCTCCTACAATGAGCAGTTCTTC. As protein: CASSVGGQSSYNEQFF.

In regard to this clone: Mismatch with germline at one junction end may stem from a read error. The chain joins TRBV5-4 to TRBJ1-1, with D maybe TRBD1 (5 bases). The CDR3 is 15 amino acids. The germline V gene encodes CDR1 SGHNT and CDR2 YYREEE (reference sequence). The CDR3 nucleotides read TGTGCCGGCAGCCCCGGACGGGGGGGGTTGGCTGAAGCTTTCTTT. Translating gives CAGSPGRGGLAEAFF.

As to this clone: Other DNA sequences of this sample code for an identical CDR3. V is TRBV19 and J is TRBJ1-5; D might be TRBD1 (5 bases). Germline assignment: CDR1 LNHDA and CDR2 SQIVND (reference sequence). The length of the CDR3 is 13 residues. V dropped 5 bases and J dropped 2 bases, with 7 bases sitting between them. Here the CDR3 reads CASSGTGNQPQHF. The DNA for the CDR3 is TGTGCCAGTAGTGGGACCGGCAATCAGCCCCAGCATTTT.

The chain recombines TRBV6-1 with TRBJ1-1; weak D call: TRBD1 (5 bases). Germline CDR1 and CDR2: MNHNS and SASEGT. This CDR3 region has 14 residues. Trimming removed 3 bases at V and 2 bases at J, with 10 bases between. This CDR3 reads CASSEPTGNTEAFF. The CDR3 bases are TGTGCCAGCAGTGAGCCCACAGGTAACACTGAAGCTTTCTTT.

V usage is TRBV6-6 and J usage is TRBJ2-7; TRBD2 is a possible D gene (5 bases). Germline values: CDR1 MNHNY, CDR2 SVGAGI (reference sequence). V dropped 6 bases and J dropped 0 bases, with 15 bases sitting between them. The CDR3 runs to 15 residues. The CDR3 here is CASSPGGRSSYEQYV. The CDR3 DNA is TGTGCCAGCAGCCCCGGAGGACGGAGCTCCTACGAGCAGTACGTC.

The rearrangement uses TRBV30 and TRBJ2-1; D is perhaps TRBD1 (6 bases). Germline lookup yields CDR1 GTSNPN and CDR2 SVGIG (reference sequence). V was shortened by 2 bases and J by 5 bases, with 10 bases between the two germline ends. This CDR3 has 13 residues. The CDR3 nucleotides read TGTGCCTGGAGTCGTGGACAGCACAATGAGCAGTTCTTC. Protein product: CAWSRGQHNEQFF.

Here the CDR3 DNA reads TGTGCCTGTCGCTCTTTCAAGGTCAGCTCCTATAATTCACCCCTCCACTTT. This codes for CACRSFKVSSYNSPLHF. The chain carries TRBV30 and TRBJ1-6; D gene unclear. V was shortened by 6 bases and J by 0 bases, with 18 bases between the two germline ends. CDR3 size: 17 residues. CDR1 is GTSNPN, CDR2 SVGIG, per germline (reference sequence).

The genes are TRBV4-1 and TRBJ1-1; D may be TRBD1 (6 bases). The germline gives CDR1 MGHRA, CDR2 YSYEKL. Trimming removed 4 bases from V and 4 bases from J, with 13 bases in between. The CDR3 sequence is 14 residues long. Written as DNA, the CDR3 is TGCGCCAGCAGCCGCACCGAGGGGGGCACTGAAGCTTTCTTT. Translating it yields CASSRTEGGTEAFF.

The chain employs TRBV7-2 and TRBJ1-1; D is unresolved. Germline CDR1 reads SGHTA; CDR2 reads FQGNSA. V was clipped by 0 bases and J by 0 bases, with 5 bases between them. The CDR3 loop spans 14 amino acids. The CDR3 DNA follows: TGTGCCAGCAGCTTAGCAGACATGAACACTGAAGCTTTCTTT. Its protein product is CASSLADMNTEAFF.

The chain joins TRBV4-2 to TRBJ1-1; D is ambiguous. V lost 2 bases and J 2 bases, leaving 6 bases between the germline ends. Germline V gene lookup returns CDR1 LGHNA and CDR2 YNFKEQ. This CDR3 is 13 amino acids long. The CDR3 here is CASSQKLNTEAFF. CDR3 DNA: TGTGCCAGCAGCCAAAAACTTAACACTGAAGCTTTCTTT.

The chain employs TRBV6-2 or TRBV6-3 and TRBJ2-7; 7 positions match TRBD2. Trimming cost V 7 bases and J 2 bases; bases outside gene matches: 8. This CDR3 spans 14 amino acids. Per germline, CDR1 MNHEY and CDR2 SVGEGT. The CDR3 is CASTPQRDPYEQYV. CDR3 sequence (DNA): TGTGCCAGCACCCCTCAGCGGGACCCCTACGAGCAGTACGTC.

The rearrangement uses TRBV6-1 and TRBJ1-5, with a possible D match to TRBD1 (6 bases). The CDR3 is made up of 13 amino acids. V was trimmed by 8 bases and J by 0 bases, leaving 8 bases between them. Germline loops: CDR1 MNHNS, CDR2 SASEGT. The CDR3 region is CASSGDSNQPQHF. DNA for the CDR3: TGTGCCAGCTCAGGGGATAGCAATCAGCCCCAGCATTTT.

V usage is TRBV6-6 and J usage is TRBJ1-4; 7 positions match TRBD1. Germline CDR1 MNHNY, CDR2 SVGAGI (reference sequence). V dropped 0 bases and J dropped 7; count of bases not matched to a gene: 8. This CDR3 is built from 16 residues. The DNA for the CDR3 is TGTGCCAGCAGTTACTCGATCGTTGGGACAGCTGAAAAACTGTTTTTT. Its translation is CASSYSIVGTAEKLFF.